This section outlines one T cell receptor (beta chain) sequence together with its context. The data are from a study of blood T cell repertoires in COVID-19. Study-wide context: Specimens from acute and convalescent COVID-19 originated in the United States, Italy and Spain. From T cells, B-cell-depleted T cells, or PBMCs came the material, which was cDNA or gDNA.

Trimming took 3 bases from V and 7 from J, leaving 10 bases between them. CDR3 length: 12 residues. CDR1 is SGHDT, CDR2 YYEEEE, per germline. Authors' methods: Reference gene primers were amplified, and this amplification served to estimate nucleated cell counts. The table came from immunoSEQ multiplex PCR; TCRdb's copy has only in-frame clones and leaves some out. That table is the source of V, J and clone size, and D and trimming were worked out from the DNA. Seen here are fewer than 95,000 clones, around 88% observed once, and the top ten hold 4% to 5.5%. This receptor was obtained from a woman older than 75 with acute or convalescent COVID-19. The material sequenced was peripheral blood. The chain couples TRBV5-6 to TRBJ1-2; D is possibly TRBD1 (5 bases). CDR3 DNA sequence: TGTGCCAGCAGCTACGGGGGAGGTGGCTACACCTTC. It translates to CASSYGGGGYTF.